This T cell receptor (beta chain) was profiled in a study of T cell clones after liver transplantation. The overall study: In this trial, immunosuppression withdrawal was attempted within 2 years of liver transplant. Third-party-reactive TCRbeta sequences from pre-transplant mixed lymphocyte reactions served as antigen-independent comparators. Findings and caveats of the study: Post-transplant time points were not standardized, so conclusions are preliminary.

The CDR3 runs to 14 residues. Trimming removed 3 bases from V and 8 bases from J, with 13 bases in between. Germline V gene data show CDR1 as MDHEN and CDR2 as SYDVKM. A word on this clone: Its antigen is undetermined.

The protocol was immunoSEQ multiplex PCR, while the TCRdb copy is restricted to in-frame clones and leaves out a portion. Found here are about 74,000 clones, roughly 80% of them singletons; the top ten hold over 0.45%. The V call is TRBV28, the J call TRBJ1-4; no reliable D call. Sequencing was performed on CD4+ T cells from blood, taken before liver transplant. This receptor was identified in a human donor who received a liver transplant. CDR3 in DNA: TGTGCCAGCAGTTTGGGCGGGCTTAACGAAAAACTGTTTTTT. Protein product: CASSLGGLNEKLFF. Variable domain in full (rest from reference TRBV28 and TRBJ1-4): DVKVTQSSRYLVKRTGEKVFLECVQDMDHENMFWYRQDPGLGLRLIYFSYDVKMKEKGDIPEGYSVSREKKERFSLILESASTNQTSMYLCASSLGGLNEKLFFGSGTQLSVL.